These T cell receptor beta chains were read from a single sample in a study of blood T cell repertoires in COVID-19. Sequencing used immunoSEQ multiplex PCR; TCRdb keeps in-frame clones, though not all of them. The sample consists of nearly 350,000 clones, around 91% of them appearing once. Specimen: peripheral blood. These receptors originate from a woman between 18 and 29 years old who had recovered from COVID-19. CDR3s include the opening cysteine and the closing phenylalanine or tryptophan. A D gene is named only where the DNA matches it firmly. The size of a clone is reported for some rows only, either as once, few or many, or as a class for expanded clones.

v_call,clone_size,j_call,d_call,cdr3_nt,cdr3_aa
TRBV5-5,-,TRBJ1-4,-,TGTGCCAGCAGGCGCAGGGCCCTTGGGGCAACTAATGAAAAACTGTTTTTT,CASRRRALGATNEKLFF
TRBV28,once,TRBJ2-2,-,TGTGCCAGCAGTTCCCCAGGGCGTCCCGGGGAGCTGTTTTTT,CASSSPGRPGELFF
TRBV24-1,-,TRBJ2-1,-,TGTGCCACCAGCAGCTCCTACAATGAGCAGTTCTTC,CATSSSYNEQFF
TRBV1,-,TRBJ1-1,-,TGCACCAGCAGCCAAGGCCGGCGGACAGGGTGGGGGGTGGAAGCTTTCTTT,CTSSQGRRTGWGVEAFF
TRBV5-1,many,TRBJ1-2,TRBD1,TGCGCCAGCAGCTTGACGACAGGGGGCTATGGCTACACCTTC,CASSLTTGGYGYTF
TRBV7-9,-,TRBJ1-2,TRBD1,TGTGCCAGCAGCCCGGACAGGGTCGGCCATGATGGCTACACCTTC,CASSPDRVGHDGYTF
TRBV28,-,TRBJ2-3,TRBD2,TGTGCCAGCAGTTTATATCGCGGGAGAGGGGATACGCAGTATTTT,CASSLYRGRGDTQYF
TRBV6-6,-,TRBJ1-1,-,TGTGCCAGCAGACTAGCGGGGGGGGCGGACACTGAAGCTTTCTTT,CASRLAGGADTEAFF
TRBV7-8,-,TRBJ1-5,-,TGTGCCAGCAGCCCACTCACACCGTCCCGGAGGGAGGTGGATCAGCCCCAGCATTTT,CASSPLTPSRREVDQPQHF
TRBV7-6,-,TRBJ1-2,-,TGTGCCAGCAGCCAGAATAACTATGGCTACACCTTC,CASSQNNYGYTF
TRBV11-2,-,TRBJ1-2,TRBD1,TGTGCCAGCAGCAAGGGACAGGGGGACTATGGCTACACCTTC,CASSKGQGDYGYTF
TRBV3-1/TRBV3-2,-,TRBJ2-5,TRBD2,TGTGCCAGCAGCCGTGAGACTAGCGGGCAAGAGACCCAGTACTTC,CASSRETSGQETQYF
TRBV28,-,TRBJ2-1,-,TGTGCCAGCAGTCCCCATCATAAGAGCCCCGACAATGAGCAGTTCTTC,CASSPHHKSPDNEQFF
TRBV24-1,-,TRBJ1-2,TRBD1,TGTGCCACCAGTGACCGGGACAGGGATTATGGCTACACCTTC,CATSDRDRDYGYTF
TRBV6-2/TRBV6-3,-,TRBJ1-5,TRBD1,TGTGCCAGCAGTTACCCGACCCCGGGACAGGGGATTCAGCCCCAGCATTTT,CASSYPTPGQGIQPQHF
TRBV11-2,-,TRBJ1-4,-,TGTGCCAGCAGCAAGACAGAAACTAATGAAAAACTGTTTTTT,CASSKTETNEKLFF
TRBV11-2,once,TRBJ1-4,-,TGTGCCAGCAGCTTAGATTCACAGATTAATGAAAAACTGTTTTTT,CASSLDSQINEKLFF
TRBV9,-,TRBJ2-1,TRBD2,TGTGCCAGCAGCGTGACTAGCGGGAGGGAGCAGTTCTTC,CASSVTSGREQFF
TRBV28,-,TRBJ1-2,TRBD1,TGTGCCAGCAGCCTCGGGACAGGCTATGGCTACACCTTC,CASSLGTGYGYTF
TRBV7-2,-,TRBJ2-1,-,TGTGCCAGCAGCTTAAGGGCGGGTCACAATGAGCAGTTCTTC,CASSLRAGHNEQFF
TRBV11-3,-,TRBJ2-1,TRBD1,TGTGCCAGCAGCTCCCCCCCCGGGACAGGGAGTTACAATGAGCAGTTCTTC,CASSSPPGTGSYNEQFF
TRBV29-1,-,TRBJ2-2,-,TGCAGCGTTGGAGGACTCGGGACAATGAACACCGGGGAGCTGTTTTTT,CSVGGLGTMNTGELFF
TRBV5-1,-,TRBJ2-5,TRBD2,TGCGCCAGCAGTATGGGAGCGGGGCAAGAGACCCAGTACTTC,CASSMGAGQETQYF
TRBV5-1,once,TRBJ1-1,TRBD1,TGCGCCAGCAGCCCCTTTGAGGGGGCGGCTTTCTTT,CASSPFEGAAFF
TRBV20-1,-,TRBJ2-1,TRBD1,TGCAGTGCTAGTGAGGGACAGGCCCGAGGTGAGCAGTTCTTC,CSASEGQARGEQFF
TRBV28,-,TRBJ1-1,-,TGTGCCAGCAGTCCACATTCGGGGACTGAAGCTTTCTTT,CASSPHSGTEAFF
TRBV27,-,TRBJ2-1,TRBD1,TGTGCCAGCAGCTATGGTCGGACAGGAACCTACAATGAGCAGTTCTTC,CASSYGRTGTYNEQFF
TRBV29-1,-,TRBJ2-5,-,TGCAGCGTTGCTTCAGGGGAGTTAGGATGGCAAGAGACCCAGTACTTC,CSVASGELGWQETQYF
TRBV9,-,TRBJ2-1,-,TGTGCCAGCAGCGTAGCTATAGTCACTGAGCAGTTCTTC,CASSVAIVTEQFF
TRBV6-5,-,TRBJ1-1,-,TGTGCCAGCAGTACCCGGTCGAACACTGAAGCTTTCTTT,CASSTRSNTEAFF
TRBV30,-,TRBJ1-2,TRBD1,TGTGCCTACGACAGGGTCAATGGCTACACCTTC,CAYDRVNGYTF
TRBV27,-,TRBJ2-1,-,TGTGCCAGCAGACTCACTAGCTTGAATGAGCAGTTCTTC,CASRLTSLNEQFF
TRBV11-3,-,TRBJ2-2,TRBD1,TGTGCCAGCAGCTCTACAGGGGAAGGAGCCGGGGAGCTGTTTTTT,CASSSTGEGAGELFF
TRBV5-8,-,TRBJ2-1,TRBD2,TGTGCCAGCAGTCAAGAGGGGCGGGGGAGTTTGGATGAGCAGTTCTTC,CASSQEGRGSLDEQFF
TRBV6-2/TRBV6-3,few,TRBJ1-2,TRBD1,TGTGCCAGCAGTTACCTACTACAGGGGGGCAACTATGGCTACACCTTC,CASSYLLQGGNYGYTF
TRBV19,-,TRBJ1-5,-,TGTGCCAGTAGTTCGATTCGGACAGCCCTCAATCAGCCCCAGCATTTT,CASSSIRTALNQPQHF
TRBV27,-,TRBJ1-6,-,TGTGCCAGCAAAGCGTACAGGGCCAATTCACCCCTCCACTTT,CASKAYRANSPLHF
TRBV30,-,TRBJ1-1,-,TGTGCCTGGAGTGTAATCCGAGCTGAAGCTTTCTTT,CAWSVIRAEAFF
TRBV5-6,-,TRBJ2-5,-,TGTGCCAGCAGCTTGCAGGGTGAGACCCAGTACTTC,CASSLQGETQYF
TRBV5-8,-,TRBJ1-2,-,TGTGCCAGCACACGCCGCCAGGGCACCTATGGCTACACCTTC,CASTRRQGTYGYTF
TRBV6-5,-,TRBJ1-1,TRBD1,TGTGCCAGCCGCCGAACCGGGACAGACACTGAAGCTTTCTTT,CASRRTGTDTEAFF
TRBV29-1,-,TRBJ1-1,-,TGCAGCGTTGGGTCGGGGGCTGAAGCTTTCTTT,CSVGSGAEAFF
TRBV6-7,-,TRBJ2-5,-,TGTGCCAGCAGTTACTCGACAGGACCAACGGAGGAGACCCAGTACTTC,CASSYSTGPTEETQYF
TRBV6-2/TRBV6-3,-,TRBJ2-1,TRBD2,TGTGCCAGCAGCCCACTCGGCGGGGGGGTTCCGTGGAATGAGCAGTTCTTC,CASSPLGGGVPWNEQFF
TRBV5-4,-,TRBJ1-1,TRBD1,TGTGCCAGCAGCAGGACAGGGGTGAACACTGAAGCTTTCTTT,CASSRTGVNTEAFF
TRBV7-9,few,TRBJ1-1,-,TGTGCCAGCAGCCTCCGGGAAGGGTCTTCTAGCACTGAAGCTTTCTTT,CASSLREGSSSTEAFF
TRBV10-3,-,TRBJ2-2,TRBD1,TGTGCCATCAGTGAAACAGGGGCGAACACCGGGGAGCTGTTTTTT,CAISETGANTGELFF
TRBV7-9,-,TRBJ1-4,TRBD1,TGTGCCAGCAGCTTAAGGAGAGGCACCGCAGGGATACGGGGACAGGAACTGTTTTTT,CASSLRRGTAGIRGQELFF
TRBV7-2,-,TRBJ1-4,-,TGTGCCAGCAGCTTATGGTACAGGGTTTCCGAAAAACTGTTTTTT,CASSLWYRVSEKLFF
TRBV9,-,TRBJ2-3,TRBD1,TGTGCCAGCAGCGTAGGAACAGGGGGTGAGACAGATACGCAGTATTTT,CASSVGTGGETDTQYF
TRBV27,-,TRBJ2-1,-,TGTGCCACCAAACGAGAACGTTGGAGCCGCTCCTACAATGAGCAGTTCTTC,CATKRERWSRSYNEQFF
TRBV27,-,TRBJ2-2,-,TGTGCCAGCAGGTCTAAGACCGGGGAGCTGTTTTTT,CASRSKTGELFF
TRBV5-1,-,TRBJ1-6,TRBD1,TGCGCCAGCAGCTTGGAGACAGGGAGGAATTCACCCCTCCACTTT,CASSLETGRNSPLHF
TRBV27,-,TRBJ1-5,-,TGTGCCAGCGGGCACAGGGAACAGCCCCAGCATTTT,CASGHREQPQHF
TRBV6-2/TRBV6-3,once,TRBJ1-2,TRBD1,TGTGCCAGCAGTTTGACAGGGGACTATGGCTACACCTTC,CASSLTGDYGYTF
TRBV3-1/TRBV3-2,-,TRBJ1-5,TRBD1,TGTGCCAGCAGCCTGGAGACAGGGGCTGGGAGTAGCAATCAGCCCCAGCATTTT,CASSLETGAGSSNQPQHF
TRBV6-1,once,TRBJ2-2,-,TGTGCCAGCAGTGAAGCTGGATACAGCAACACCGGGGAGCTGTTTTTT,CASSEAGYSNTGELFF
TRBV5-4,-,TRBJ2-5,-,TGTGCCAGCAGCTTTTACGCGGGACGGGAGACCCAGTACTTC,CASSFYAGRETQYF
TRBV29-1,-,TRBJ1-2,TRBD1,TGCAGCGTGTTGACAGGGACCCACTGGCGGCTCTATGGCTACACCTTC,CSVLTGTHWRLYGYTF
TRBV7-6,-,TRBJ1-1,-,TGTGCCAGCAGCCCATCGACAGGCCTTGAAGCTTTCTTT,CASSPSTGLEAFF